The 14 T cell receptor beta chains below come from one sample, sequenced in a study of T cell responses to AZD1222 COVID-19 vaccine. TCRdb keeps only in-frame clones here, not all; method: immunoSEQ multiplex PCR. The sample carries 75,000 to 100,000 clones, 88% recorded once. The sequences come from peripheral blood, collected on day 0 of AZD1222 vaccination. The receptors shown here come from an adult in good health.

The chain uses TRBV6-1 and TRBJ2-3, with TRBD2 matching over 10 bases. The CDR3 is 15 amino acids. Unmatched junction bases numbered 3, after V lost 3 bases and J lost 3 bases. The germline V gene encodes CDR1 MNHNS and CDR2 SASEGT. The CDR3 sequence: CASSETLAGTDTQYF. The CDR3 bases are TGTGCCAGCAGTGAGACACTAGCGGGGACAGATACGCAGTATTTT.

The rearrangement uses TRBV19 and TRBJ2-7; 10 bases are a match to TRBD2. Trimming cost V 6 bases and J 2 bases; bases outside gene matches: 7. The CDR3 totals 15 residues. Germline loops: CDR1 LNHDA, CDR2 SQIVND (reference sequence). The CDR3 here is CASSLGSGRAYEQYF. Written as DNA, the CDR3 is TGTGCCAGTAGCCTCGGAAGCGGGAGGGCCTACGAGCAGTACTTC.

V is TRBV27 and J is TRBJ1-6; D may be TRBD1 (6 bases). Germline V gives CDR1 MNHEY, CDR2 SMNVEV (reference sequence). The CDR3 length is 17 residues. V lost 6 bases and J lost 8, with 23 bases in between. CDR3 loop: CASSSILNRVGDSPLHF. In DNA form, the CDR3 reads TGTGCCAGCAGCTCAATTCTGAACAGGGTTGGGGATTCACCCCTCCACTTT.

The table lists this clone with a count of one. This chain uses TRBV27 with TRBJ2-1; the D is unclear. The germline CDR1 and CDR2 sequences are MNHEY and SMNVEV (reference sequence). The CDR3 is 14 residues long. V gave up 8 bases and J gave up 2 bases, with 13 bases separating them. CDR3: CASGRTIPYNEQFF. CDR3 bases: TGTGCCAGCGGAAGGACGATCCCCTACAATGAGCAGTTCTTC.

The count of this clone is one. The gene calls are TRBV28 and TRBJ2-3; 7 bases are shared with TRBD1. This CDR3 is built from 15 residues. Germline-derived CDR1 and CDR2 are MDHEN and SYDVKM. Losses at the gene ends were 6 bases for V and 0 bases for J; bases not matched to a gene: 6. The CDR3 reads CASRGQASSTDTQYF. In DNA form, the CDR3 reads TGTGCCAGCAGAGGACAGGCGTCTAGCACAGATACGCAGTATTTT.

The chain joins TRBV5-8 to TRBJ2-7; a weak D match, TRBD2 (6 bases). The germline CDR1 and CDR2 sequences are SGHTS and YDEGEE. V shed 2 bases and J shed 3 bases, with 12 bases lying between them. The CDR3 extends over 14 amino acids. The CDR3 sequence: CASSFQGGYYEQYF. In DNA, the CDR3 is TGTGCCAGCAGCTTCCAGGGAGGTTACTACGAGCAGTACTTC.

This clone is a singleton in its sample. The genes are TRBV11-2 and TRBJ1-2; D is unclear. There are 15 residues in the CDR3. V was pared by 0 bases and J by 8 bases, with 16 bases between. CDR1 SGHAT and CDR2 FQNNGV come from the germline V gene. The CDR3 loop is CASSLDLLAAGGYTF. The CDR3 DNA reads TGTGCCAGCAGCTTAGACCTTTTGGCGGCGGGGGGCTACACCTTC.

This chain joins TRBV24-1 and TRBJ2-2; D not certain. CDR1 is KGHDR and CDR2 is SFDVKD in the germline V gene. V was shortened by 0 bases and J by 5 bases, with 6 bases between the two germline ends. CDR3 size: 14 residues. The CDR3 DNA reads TGTGCCACCAGTGATTTGGAAGGGACCGGGGAGCTGTTTTTT. Amino acid sequence: CATSDLEGTGELFF.

The chain recombines TRBV7-8 with TRBJ2-7; the match to TRBD2 covers 10 bases. The germline CDR1 and CDR2 sequences are SGHVS and FQNEAQ. With 3 bases clipped from V and 6 bases from J, the junction kept 5 bases outside the gene matches. The CDR3 loop spans 14 amino acids. In nucleotides, the CDR3 is TGTGCCAGCAGCTTTGGGACTAGCGTCCGCGAGCAGTACTTC. Translated: CASSFGTSVREQYF.

The chain is built from TRBV30 and TRBJ1-2; D gene uncertain. CDR3 length: 13 residues. Trimming pared 1 base from V and 7 bases from J, leaving 13 bases between. Germline V CDR1 and CDR2: GTSNPN, SVGIG (reference sequence). The CDR3 reads CAWSAGPGSGYTF. CDR3 bases: TGTGCCTGGAGTGCCGGTCCGGGGAGTGGCTACACCTTC.

This chain joins TRBV7-9 and TRBJ2-3; TRBD1 aligns across 9 bases. This CDR3 has 16 amino acids. CDR1 is SEHNR and CDR2 is FQNEAQ in the germline V gene (reference sequence). V lost 5 bases to trimming and J lost 1 base; unmatched junction nucleotides: 7. The CDR3 DNA follows: TGTGCCAGCAGCCTTACAGGGGGCCGACGCACAGATACGCAGTATTTT. It translates to CASSLTGGRRTDTQYF. Combining the CDR3 with reference TRBV7-9 and TRBJ2-3 gives the whole variable domain DTGVSQNPRHKITKRGQNVTFRCDPISEHNRLYWYRQTLGQGPEFLTYFQNEAQLEKSRLLSDRFSAERPKGSFSTLEIQRTEQGDSAMYLCASSLTGGRRTDTQYFGPGTRLTVL.

This clone was counted between two and nine times. This rearrangement joins TRBV7-8 to TRBJ1-5; the D is unclear. There are 17 residues in the CDR3. Trimming took off 4 bases at V and 0 bases at J, with 16 bases between the two ends. CDR1 and CDR2 from the germline V gene are SGHVS and FQNEAQ. This chain's CDR3 is CASSSLQRFYSNQPQHF. The CDR3 DNA reads TGTGCCAGCAGCTCGCTACAGCGATTTTATAGCAATCAGCCCCAGCATTTT.

The V call is TRBV28, the J call TRBJ1-3; D is undetermined. This CDR3 is 13 amino acids long. Germline V gives CDR1 MDHEN, CDR2 SYDVKM. V was pared by 10 bases and J by 0 bases, with 10 bases between. In DNA form, the CDR3 reads TGTGCCACCATAATAGGCTCTGGAAACACCATATATTTT. This sequence encodes CATIIGSGNTIYF.

In this sample, this clone turned up once. The genes are TRBV11-2 and TRBJ2-7, with 7 positions matching TRBD2. This CDR3 has 16 amino acids. Germline loops: CDR1 SGHAT, CDR2 FQNNGV. Trimming cost V 4 bases and J 9 bases; bases outside gene matches: 18. This CDR3 is CASSSPGGRGDVGQYF. In nucleotides, the CDR3 is TGTGCCAGCAGCTCCCCGGGAGGACGGGGTGATGTGGGGCAGTACTTC. The full variable domain, with the rest looked up from reference TRBV11-2 and TRBJ2-7, is EAGVAQSPRYKIIEKRQSVAFWCNPISGHATLYWYQQILGQGPKLLIQFQNNGVVDDSQLPKDRFSAERLKGVDSTLKIQPAKLEDSAVYLCASSSPGGRGDVGQYFGPGTRLTVT.